These T cell receptor beta chains were read from a single sample in a study of PD-L1 blockade in urothelial cancer. Data came from immunoSEQ multiplex PCR; TCRdb stores just in-frame clones and leaves some out. The data show tens of thousands of clones, 80% to 90% seen once. Sequenced material: PBMCs, taken around atezolizumab (anti-PD-L1) treatment. Receptor source: a man aged 45-65 years with urothelial cancer. The CDR3 runs from the conserved cysteine through the conserved F or W. Fields, in order: V gene, J gene, CDR3 protein.

>TRBV30|TRBJ1-5
CAWSGGQRSQPQHF
>TRBV7-9|TRBJ2-7
CASSPSFRDSSYEQYF
>TRBV6-5|TRBJ2-2
CASSKLAGFTGELFF
>TRBV7-9|TRBJ2-2
CASTLGSRGGTGELFF
>TRBV28|-
CASSFSASGSYEQYF
>TRBV6-1|TRBJ2-3
CASSATTSADTQYF
>TRBV18|TRBJ2-7
CASSPRTGLYEQYF
>TRBV29-1|TRBJ2-1
CSVEDLGYNEQFF
>TRBV5-1|TRBJ2-7
CASRGGQGISYEQYF
>TRBV7-3|TRBJ2-3
CASSLEGLGANTQYF
>TRBV14|TRBJ1-5
CASSPGGLKGLHSNQPQHF
>TRBV27|TRBJ2-4
CASASGAGKNIQYF
>TRBV5-6|TRBJ2-4
CASSLAGRAKNIQYF
>TRBV9|TRBJ1-6
CASSPGDRAVSPLHF
>TRBV6-1|TRBJ2-1
CASSESRDRVFVEQFF
>TRBV20-1|TRBJ2-7
CSAQITYEQYF
>TRBV10-2|TRBJ1-4
CASSELKWTDPTNEKLFF
>TRBV4-1|TRBJ1-1
CASSQDGGAPNTEAFF
>TRBV11-3|TRBJ2-3
CASRKKADTDTQYF
>TRBV7-9|TRBJ2-3
CASEDRGKSDTQYF
>TRBV18|TRBJ1-1
CASSVLSNTEAFF
>TRBV5-6|TRBJ1-4
CASSLAPGQGQKLFF
>TRBV6-1|TRBJ2-1
CASSGMQRYNEQFF
>TRBV18|TRBJ2-1
CASSPRLTGGNYNEQFF
>TRBV5-1|TRBJ2-2
CASSLLSDGTGELFF
>TRBV9|TRBJ1-2
CASSPPERAYGYTF
>TRBV2|TRBJ2-4
CASSTSTGLAKNIQYF
>TRBV20-1|TRBJ1-1
CSAPPGTEAFF
>TRBV7-8|TRBJ1-1
CASSSSQGMNTEAFF
>TRBV21-1|TRBJ2-7
CASNLRQGLSYEQYF
>TRBV27|TRBJ2-3
CASSSPWGEGTDTQYF
>TRBV7-6|TRBJ2-1
CASSLVSSGYNEQFF
>TRBV4-1|TRBJ1-6
CASSQELRPGGSYNSPLHF
>TRBV13|TRBJ1-4
CASSLGRTGGEKLFF
>TRBV11-2|TRBJ2-7
CASSLGRHSYEQYF
>TRBV28|TRBJ2-3
CASSEPWYSGRNTDTQYF
>TRBV7-2|TRBJ2-1
CASSLELAGGNEQFF
>TRBV5-6|TRBJ1-2
CASSLPGHRNYGYTF
>TRBV7-9|TRBJ1-5
CASSLEEAPQHF
>TRBV6-5|TRBJ2-3
CASARTGDSTDTQYF
>TRBV10-2|TRBJ1-3
CASSDPTTGGKDTIYF
>TRBV6-6|TRBJ2-4
CASARGLAKNIQYF